The present T cell receptor beta chain was sequenced within a study of Graves' ophthalmopathy and Graves' hyperthyroidism (dated by TCRdb to 2017 to 2018). General notes on the study: Peripheral blood samples were taken at the time of initial diagnosis, before any treatment was given. In over five hyperthyroidism patients, T-cell repertoires of thyroid tissue and blood were compared. The study used TCR beta repertoire signatures to distinguish Graves' ophthalmopathy from Graves' hyperthyroidism and to predict progression to ophthalmopathy. Following sample collection, hyperthyroidism patients were given methimazole at a starting dose of 30 mg daily, and ophthalmopathy patients were given high-dose intravenous methylprednisolone. To explore V-J signatures distinguishing ophthalmopathy from hyperthyroidism, a discovery set of about a hundred patients (about 43 ophthalmopathy, roughly 55 stable hyperthyroidism) was enrolled. The approximately 97 discovery patients were randomly divided into training and test sets at a 7:3 ratio. The independent validation cohort included approximately 19 hyperthyroidism patients plus 17 patients who later progressed from hyperthyroidism to ophthalmopathy. In total, around 140 blood samples were TCR-sequenced: 40 to 45 ophthalmopathy, some 80 hyperthyroidism and approximately 17 hyperthyroidism-to-ophthalmopathy patients.

Trimming removed 5 bases from V and 2 bases from J; the gene matches leave 14 bases unexplained. For CDR1 and CDR2, the germline V gene lists SGHVS and FQNEAQ. Counted from cysteine to phenylalanine, this CDR3 has 17 amino acids. Only the CDR3 region is kept as DNA, spanning 51 bases read in frame from base 1. Ophthalmopathy patients had moderately to severely active disease, Clinical Activity Score of at least 3, NOSPECS grade of at least 4, and disease duration under 3 months. Patients were excluded if they had other autoimmune diseases, uncontrolled infections, pregnancy or lactation. Diagnosis was based on clinical symptoms, serum thyroxine, TRAb, thyroid ultrasound and orbital computed tomography. Ficoll-Paque density gradient centrifugation was used to isolate PBMCs from about 9.4 ml of fresh peripheral blood. Trizol reagent was used to extract the total RNA, and its quality was then checked on an Agilent 2100 Bioanalyzer.

Study-wide findings and limitations: In validation, the model predicted ophthalmopathy progression with less than 71% sensitivity and 72% to 80% specificity; approximately 12 predicted patients were CT-confirmed with GO in a median of about 7.1 months. No statistical method was used to set the sample size in advance, and the investigators knew which group each participant was assigned to. Among expanded thyroid clonotypes with frequency above 0.001, most also showed up in blood, which suggests that blood repertoires may reflect the thyroid immune response. Ophthalmopathy was separated from stable hyperthyroidism by the 13-signature model with 85% to 90% sensitivity and roughly 82% specificity in cross-validation and with 80%/75% in the test set.

To note about this clonotype: This receptor's antigen is unknown. Base qualities were left out, and no much larger clone turns up one base away.

TCR beta CDR3 regions were amplified from RNA transcripts for repertoire sequencing. A first-round RT-PCR used HTBI primers with the Qiagen OneStep RT-PCR kit, followed by a second-round multiplex PCR, size selection and purification. The libraries underwent paired-end sequencing with 100 bp reads on an Illumina HiSeq2000. As for how the authors treated the data: Reads were processed with SOAPnuke, discarding reads with adapters, uncalled bases, mean Phred below 15, or no exact constant-primer or identifier match. COPE v1.2.5 was used to merge the high-quality paired reads. Clonotypes were defined as unique nucleotide sequences and were aligned to IMGT TRB V, D and J references using MiTCR v1.1. The analysis was limited to V-J combinations with a frequency above 0.0001, which together covered about 99% of the repertoires. A TCR clonal expansion and chaos score per V-J combination was defined as the ratio of F50 clonal expansion to chaos observed in the TCRdist matrix. Features were reduced by Welch's t-statistics and random forest to roughly 14 V-J combinations, which fed a naive Bayes classifier. Thyroid-blood repertoire similarity was quantified with the Morisita-Horn index. TCRdb applied fastp at Q25 and MiXCR to the public reads, then kept only in-frame beta chains. Rows with one shared CDR3 protein collapse into an entry with the most common genes and DNA. The V and J calls reflect TCRdb's pipeline rather than the authors' work. This sample lists approximately 160,000 distinct CDR3 sequences; about two fifths were detected once. The ten largest clones capture 8% to 10% of the sample.

The chain uses TRBV7-8 and TRBJ1-2; TRBD1 lines up with 7 middle nucleotides. Sequences were obtained from peripheral blood. The source of this sequence is a man aged 25-40 years with Graves' ophthalmopathy. Donor details come from another sample of the same person, matched by shared clones. Here is the DNA: TGTGCCAGCAGCCCTCGGCTTCGGACAGGCCGCAACTATGGCTACACCTTC. Its protein product is CASSPRLRTGRNYGYTF.